This TCR beta chain was captured in a study of T cells in Graves' hyperthyroidism and ophthalmopathy. The CDR3 has 14 residues. Germline CDR1 LNHNV, CDR2 YYDKDF (reference sequence). V lost 0 bases to trimming and J lost 1 base, with 6 bases between them. This clonotype has ten or more counts. Its cognate antigen is unknown. Researchers took RNA transcripts and amplified the TCR beta CDR3 regions from them. A set of HTBI primers served as the primers for a first-round RT-PCR of the TCR CDR3. MiXCR, run by TCRdb on the multiplex PCR reads, gives a single entry per CDR3 protein. The table has fewer than 700,000 distinct CDR3 sequences, 15% to 20% seen once. Findings and limits, study-wide: Researchers found most expanded thyroid clonotypes above 0.001 in blood as well.

A lack of ophthalmopathy progression within 18 months defined stable Graves' hyperthyroidism. Diagnoses used clinical symptoms, serum thyroxine and TRAb, thyroid ultrasound and orbital computed tomography. V and J are TRBV15 and TRBJ1-1; no clear D. The sequence was collected from a woman aged 25 to 39 with Graves' hyperthyroidism. Sequencing was done on a sample of blood. For the CDR3, the DNA is TGTGCCACCAGCAGAGATTGGGGGAACACTGAAGCTTTCTTT. Amino acid sequence: CATSRDWGNTEAFF.